One and the same sample provided the 27 T cell receptor beta chains below, sequenced in a study of blood T cell repertoires in COVID-19. The assay was immunoSEQ multiplex PCR, and TCRdb's table has in-frame clones only and misses some. The sample records about 120,000 clones, more than 70% being singletons. Material for sequencing was peripheral blood. The source of these receptors is a human donor in a cohort sampled during active COVID-19.

This clone has only one observation. CDR3 sequence: CAISEFSSYEQYF. CDR3 nucleotides: TGTGCCATCAGTGAGTTTAGCTCCTACGAGCAGTACTTC. V usage is TRBV10-3 and J usage is TRBJ2-7; D not resolved. V was shortened by 1 base and J by 0 bases, with 4 bases between the two germline ends. CDR1 and CDR2 (germline): ENHRY, SYGVKD. The CDR3 covers 13 residues.

The rearrangement joins TRBV11-2 to TRBJ2-7; D unresolved. CDR3 size: 14 residues. V gave up 1 base and J gave up 0 bases, with 7 bases separating them. Germline V gives CDR1 SGHAT, CDR2 FQNNGV. The CDR3 coding sequence is TGTGCCAGCAGCTTAGTCGGGTTCTCCTACGAGCAGTACTTC. Protein sequence: CASSLVGFSYEQYF.

The V and J genes are TRBV30 and TRBJ1-2; TRBD1 matches 11 bases. The CDR3 is 14 amino acids. The germline gives CDR1 GTSNPN, CDR2 SVGIG (reference sequence). The ends lost 5 bases at V and 4 bases at J; junction bases unmatched: 6. In DNA, the CDR3 is TGTGCCTGGGCCCCGGGACAGGGGGTCTATGGCTACACCTTC. Translation: CAWAPGQGVYGYTF.

This clone has a handful of counts. This rearrangement joins TRBV12-2 to TRBJ2-3; TRBD1 is taken as the D call from the table, unchecked against the DNA. TRBV12-2 is flagged as a pseudogene. The CDR3 length is 16 residues. This chain's CDR3 is CASRLGVLQGPDTQYF. The CDR3 DNA reads as TGTGCAAGTCGCTTAGGCGTACTACAGGGTCCAGATACGCAGTATTTT.

V is TRBV4-2 and J is TRBJ1-2; D uncertain. Trimming stripped 1 base from V and 5 bases from J, with 14 bases between. Germline V lookup: CDR1 LGHNA, CDR2 YNFKEQ. This CDR3 has 15 residues. CDR3 region: CASSQGSSREYGYTF. DNA of the CDR3: TGTGCCAGCAGCCAAGGGTCCTCCCGGGAGTATGGCTACACCTTC.

V and J are TRBV5-4 and TRBJ2-7, with 8 bases aligning to TRBD2. The CDR3 totals 16 residues. CDR1 SGHNT and CDR2 YYREEE come from the germline V gene (reference sequence). The trim removed 0 bases at V and 0 bases at J, leaving 5 bases unmatched. CDR3 protein: CASSLAGSGNSYEQYF. CDR3 nucleotides: TGTGCCAGCAGCTTGGCCGGTAGCGGGAACTCCTACGAGCAGTACTTC.

V and J are TRBV5-1 and TRBJ2-7; no clear D. V gave up 2 bases and J gave up 3 bases, with 9 bases separating them. In germline, CDR1 is SGHRS, CDR2 YFSETQ. The CDR3 has 13 residues. CDR3 residues: CASSLLQDYEQYF. The CDR3 bases are TGCGCCAGCAGCTTACTGCAAGACTACGAGCAGTACTTC.

This clone was seen once. The chain couples TRBV28 to TRBJ2-1; 7 nucleotides align to TRBD1. Germline CDR1 MDHEN, CDR2 SYDVKM. The CDR3 spans 16 residues. The ends lost 7 bases at V and 5 bases at J; junction bases unmatched: 14. The CDR3 DNA follows: TGTGCCAGCACCGTGATGGGGCAGGGGGAACACAATGAGCAGTTCTTC. It encodes CASTVMGQGEHNEQFF.

There are a few counts of this clone. The genes are TRBV19 and TRBJ2-1; 8 bases align to TRBD2. The CDR3 is made up of 16 amino acids. J lost 4 bases, V lost 4 bases, and 9 bases had no gene match. Germline V lookup: CDR1 LNHDA, CDR2 SQIVND (reference sequence). CDR3 sequence (DNA): TGTGCCAGTAGTAAAAGCGGGGGACCTCTATACAATGAGCAGTTCTTC. This translates into CASSKSGGPLYNEQFF.

This clone has just a few counts. This rearrangement joins TRBV7-9 to TRBJ1-4; 8 bases match TRBD1. This CDR3 is built from 15 residues. Trimming at V came to 0 bases and at J to 7 bases, leaving 4 bases not matched to a gene. Germline V gene sequence: CDR1 SEHNR, CDR2 FQNEAQ (reference sequence). The CDR3 region is CASSLASGGLEKLFF. The CDR3 bases are TGTGCCAGCAGCTTAGCGTCAGGGGGCCTTGAAAAACTGTTTTTT.

The rearrangement uses TRBV7-8 and TRBJ1-4; D ambiguous. V was cut by 6 bases and J by 0 bases, with 11 bases left in between. This CDR3 is 15 amino acids long. Germline V CDR1 and CDR2: SGHVS, FQNEAQ. This chain's CDR3 is CASSPGSATNEKLFF. The DNA of the CDR3 is TGTGCCAGCAGTCCAGGATCTGCAACTAATGAAAAACTGTTTTTT.

This CDR3 is CASSEGGTYEQYF. For the CDR3, the DNA is TGTGCCAGCAGTGAAGGCGGTACCTACGAGCAGTACTTC. This chain connects TRBV6-1 to TRBJ2-7, with D unresolved. Between the trimmed V and J ends, which lost 1 base and 2 bases, there was a span of 6 bases. The CDR3 is 13 amino acids. Germline CDR1 is MNHNS and CDR2 is SASEGT.

This clone was seen a handful of times. The CDR3 here is CASSPEEEKLFF. The CDR3 DNA is TGTGCCAGCTCACCCGAGGAGGAAAAACTGTTTTTT. This rearrangement joins TRBV18 to TRBJ1-4, with no clear D. Trimming removed 3 bases at V and 8 bases at J, with 7 bases between. CDR1 is KGHSH and CDR2 is LQKENI in the germline V gene. The CDR3 spans 12 residues.

This chain links TRBV27 with TRBJ1-1; D is perhaps TRBD1 (5 bases). This CDR3 has 14 residues. V lost 5 bases and J 0 bases, leaving 10 bases between the germline ends. CDR1 and CDR2 from the germline V gene are MNHEY and SMNVEV (reference sequence). CDR3 bases: TGTGCCAGCAGTGAAAGGGGCATGAACACTGAAGCTTTCTTT. Encoded protein: CASSERGMNTEAFF.

The chain couples TRBV7-8 to TRBJ2-7; TRBD1 matches at 9 bases. This CDR3 contains 19 residues. CDR1 SGHVS and CDR2 FQNEAQ come from the germline V gene. The junction had 17 bases not matched to a gene; V was cut back by 5 bases and J by 0 bases. The CDR3 nucleotides read TGTGCCAGCAGCCGCCCGGGACAGGGAGGATCGCGGATCTCCTACGAGCAGTACTTC. Translating it yields CASSRPGQGGSRISYEQYF.

The CDR3 DNA reads TGTGCCAGTAGTATGGCAGGGTCCATCAACACTGAAGCTTTCTTT. Translation gives CASSMAGSINTEAFF. This chain links TRBV19 with TRBJ1-1; D might be TRBD1 (5 bases). Germline lookup yields CDR1 LNHDA and CDR2 SQIVND (reference sequence). The length of the CDR3 is 15 residues. V was pared by 3 bases and J by 2 bases, with 13 bases between.

The chain is built from TRBV10-3 and TRBJ2-3, with 12 bases lining up with TRBD2. The CDR3 consists of 16 residues. V was pared by 4 bases and J by 6 bases, with 8 bases of the junction left unmatched. The germline V gene encodes CDR1 ENHRY and CDR2 SYGVKD. CDR3 protein: CAISGETSGGGDTQYF. The CDR3 nucleotides are TGTGCCATCAGTGGGGAGACTAGCGGGGGAGGGGATACGCAGTATTTT.

The chain recombines TRBV18 with TRBJ2-7, with TRBD1 matching over 8 bases. CDR1 is KGHSH, CDR2 LQKENI, per germline. The CDR3 has 14 amino acids. The J segment lost 2 bases and the V segment lost 6 bases, leaving 6 bases of the junction unmatched. The chain's CDR3 is CASSTTGAAYEQYF. The CDR3 DNA reads TGTGCCAGCTCGACGACAGGGGCGGCCTACGAGCAGTACTTC.

The chain joins TRBV3-1 (or the pseudogene TRBV3-2) to TRBJ1-2; 8 bases map to TRBD1. Per the germline V gene, CDR1 is LGHDT and CDR2 is YNNKEL (reference sequence). This CDR3 comprises 16 residues. Unmatched junction bases numbered 7, after V lost 0 bases and J lost 4 bases. CDR3 coding DNA: TGTGCCAGCAGCCAAGATGTGACAGGGGCCCCCTATGGCTACACCTTC. Translated: CASSQDVTGAPYGYTF.

The chain is built from TRBV23-1 and TRBJ1-2, with 11 bases lining up with TRBD1. TRBV23-1 is labeled an ORF, and its function is uncertain. J gave up 11 bases and V 6 bases, and 8 bases lay outside the gene matches. The CDR3 runs to 13 residues. The CDR3 reads CASSRGTGGLYTF. CDR3 sequence (DNA): TGCGCCAGCAGCCGGGGGACAGGGGGTCTTTACACCTTC.

The rearrangement links TRBV28 to TRBJ2-7, with D possibly TRBD1 on 5 matching bases. Germline assignment: CDR1 MDHEN and CDR2 SYDVKM. V shed 1 base and J shed 1 base, with 5 bases lying between them. The CDR3 covers 13 residues. The CDR3 region has the DNA TGTGCCAGCAGTTTATACAGGTCCTACGAGCAGTACTTC. Amino acid sequence: CASSLYRSYEQYF.

The chain joins TRBV19 to TRBJ1-2, with TRBD1 as a possible D gene (5 bases). The CDR3 runs 14 residues. Trimming stripped 7 bases from V and 8 bases from J, with 20 bases between. Germline V gives CDR1 LNHDA, CDR2 SQIVND (reference sequence). The CDR3 sequence is CASTLSAGPGGYTF. DNA for the CDR3: TGTGCCAGTACTCTCTCGGCAGGGCCAGGGGGCTACACCTTC.

A note on this clone: Other nucleotide sequences in the sample specify the same CDR3. The V gene is TRBV3-1 (or the pseudogene TRBV3-2), the J gene TRBJ1-5; D not resolved. Germline V gene sequence: CDR1 LGHDT, CDR2 YNNKEL (reference sequence). Between the trimmed V and J ends, which lost 1 base and 6 bases, there was a span of 4 bases. The CDR3 contains 12 residues. The CDR3: CASSQGAQPQHF. For the CDR3, the DNA is TGTGCCAGCAGCCAAGGGGCTCAGCCCCAGCATTTT.

This chain joins TRBV27 and TRBJ1-2; the D gene is possibly TRBD1 (6 bases). CDR1 is MNHEY, CDR2 SMNVEV, per germline (reference sequence). Trimming shortened V by 2 bases and J by 6 bases, and 16 bases separated the two germline ends. The CDR3 extends over 15 amino acids. CDR3 amino acids: CASSLTGQLSNGYTF. CDR3 sequence (DNA): TGTGCCAGCAGTTTAACTGGACAGCTAAGTAATGGCTACACCTTC.

This clone has only a few counts. The CDR3 nucleotides read TGCAGTGTCCGGTCCACTGAAGCTTTCTTT. Translating it yields CSVRSTEAFF. This chain links TRBV20-1 with TRBJ1-1; no clear D gene. Per the germline V gene, CDR1 is DFQATT and CDR2 is SNEGSKA (reference sequence). Trimming removed 7 bases from V and 4 bases from J, with 7 bases in between. The CDR3 spans 10 residues.

This chain's CDR3 is CASSARAGIFGTEAFF. The CDR3 DNA reads as TGCGCCAGCAGCGCCCGGGCCGGGATTTTTGGCACTGAAGCTTTCTTT. The chain joins TRBV4-1 to TRBJ1-1; D unresolved. Trimming cost V 5 bases and J 4 bases, with 20 bases left between them. The CDR3 has 16 amino acids. CDR1 is MGHRA, CDR2 YSYEKL, per germline.

About this clone itself: The same CDR3 is also encoded by other DNA sequences in this sample. The genes are TRBV19 and TRBJ1-1; D perhaps matches TRBD1 (5 bases). Germline loops: CDR1 LNHDA, CDR2 SQIVND (reference sequence). The CDR3 length is 14 residues. The V end lost 2 bases, the J end lost 1 base, and 8 bases lay between the germline ends. As DNA, the CDR3 is TGTGCCAGTAGTATATCGACAGAGAACACTGAAGCTTTCTTT. Amino acid sequence: CASSISTENTEAFF.